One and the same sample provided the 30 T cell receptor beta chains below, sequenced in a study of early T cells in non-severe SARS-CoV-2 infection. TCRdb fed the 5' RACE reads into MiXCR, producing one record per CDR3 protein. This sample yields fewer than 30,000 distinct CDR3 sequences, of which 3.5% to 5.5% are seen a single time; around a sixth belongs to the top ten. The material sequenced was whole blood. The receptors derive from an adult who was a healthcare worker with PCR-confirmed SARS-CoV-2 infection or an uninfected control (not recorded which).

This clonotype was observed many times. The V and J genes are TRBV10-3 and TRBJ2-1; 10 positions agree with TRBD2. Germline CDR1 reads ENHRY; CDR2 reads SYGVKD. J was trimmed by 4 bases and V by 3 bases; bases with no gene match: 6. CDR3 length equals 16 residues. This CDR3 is CAISESGRARYNEQFF. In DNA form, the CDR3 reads TGTGCCATCAGTGAAAGCGGGAGGGCCCGATACAATGAGCAGTTCTTC.

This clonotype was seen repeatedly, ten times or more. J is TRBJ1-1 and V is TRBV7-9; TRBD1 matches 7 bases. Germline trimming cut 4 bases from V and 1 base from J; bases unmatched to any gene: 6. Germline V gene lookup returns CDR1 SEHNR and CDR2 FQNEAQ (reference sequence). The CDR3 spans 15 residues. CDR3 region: CASSSLDRANTEAFF. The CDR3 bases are TGTGCCAGCAGCTCACTAGACAGGGCGAACACTGAAGCTTTCTTT.

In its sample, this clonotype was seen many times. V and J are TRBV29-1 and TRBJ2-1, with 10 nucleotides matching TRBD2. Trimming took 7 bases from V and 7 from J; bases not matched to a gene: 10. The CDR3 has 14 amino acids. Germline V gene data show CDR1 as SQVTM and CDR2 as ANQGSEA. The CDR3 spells CSGTGTSVANEQFF. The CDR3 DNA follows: TGCAGCGGAACCGGGACTAGCGTCGCGAATGAGCAGTTCTTC.

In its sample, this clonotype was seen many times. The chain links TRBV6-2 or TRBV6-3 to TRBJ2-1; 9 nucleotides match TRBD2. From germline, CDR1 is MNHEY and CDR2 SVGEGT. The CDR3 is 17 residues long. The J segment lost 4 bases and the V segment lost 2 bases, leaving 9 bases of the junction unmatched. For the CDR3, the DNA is TGTGCCAGCAGTTACGGTCCTCTAGCGGGACCTTACAATGAGCAGTTCTTC. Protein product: CASSYGPLAGPYNEQFF.

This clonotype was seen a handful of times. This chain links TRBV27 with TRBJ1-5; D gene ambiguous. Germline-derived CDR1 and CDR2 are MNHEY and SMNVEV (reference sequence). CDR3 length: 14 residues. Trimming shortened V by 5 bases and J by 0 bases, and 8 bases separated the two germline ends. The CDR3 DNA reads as TGTGCCAGCAGTCCTCTCGATAGCAATCAGCCCCAGCATTTT. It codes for CASSPLDSNQPQHF.

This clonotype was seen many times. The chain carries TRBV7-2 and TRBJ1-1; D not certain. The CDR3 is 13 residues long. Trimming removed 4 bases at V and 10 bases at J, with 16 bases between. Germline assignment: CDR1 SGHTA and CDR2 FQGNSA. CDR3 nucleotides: TGTGCCAGCAGCTCCCCCCAGGCGGTGGTAGCTTTCTTT. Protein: CASSSPQAVVAFF.

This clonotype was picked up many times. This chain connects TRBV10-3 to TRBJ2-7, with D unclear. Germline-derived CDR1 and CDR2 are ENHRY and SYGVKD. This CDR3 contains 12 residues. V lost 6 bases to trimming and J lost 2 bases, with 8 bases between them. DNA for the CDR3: TGTGCCATCAGCACGACTGCCTACGAGCAGTACTTC. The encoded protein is CAISTTAYEQYF.

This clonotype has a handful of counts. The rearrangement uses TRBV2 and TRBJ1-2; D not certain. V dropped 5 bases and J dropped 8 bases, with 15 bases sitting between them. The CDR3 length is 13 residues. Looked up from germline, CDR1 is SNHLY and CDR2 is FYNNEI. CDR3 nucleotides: TGTGCCAGCAGTCCCGGGCCTTCCGTGGGCTACACCTTC. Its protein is CASSPGPSVGYTF.

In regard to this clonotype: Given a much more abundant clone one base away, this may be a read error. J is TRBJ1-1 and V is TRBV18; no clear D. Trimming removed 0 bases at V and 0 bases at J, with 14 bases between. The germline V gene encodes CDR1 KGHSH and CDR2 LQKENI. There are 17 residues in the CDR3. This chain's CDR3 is CASSPPNMFHMNTEAFF. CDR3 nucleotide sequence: TGTGCCAGCTCACCACCGAATATGTTCCATATGAACACTGAAGCTTTCTTT.

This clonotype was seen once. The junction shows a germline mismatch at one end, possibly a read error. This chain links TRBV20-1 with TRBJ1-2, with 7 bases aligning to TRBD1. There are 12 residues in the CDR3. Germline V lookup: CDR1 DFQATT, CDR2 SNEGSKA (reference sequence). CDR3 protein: CSAPDRVYGYIF. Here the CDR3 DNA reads TGCAGTGCCCCCGACAGGGTGTATGGCTACATCTTC.

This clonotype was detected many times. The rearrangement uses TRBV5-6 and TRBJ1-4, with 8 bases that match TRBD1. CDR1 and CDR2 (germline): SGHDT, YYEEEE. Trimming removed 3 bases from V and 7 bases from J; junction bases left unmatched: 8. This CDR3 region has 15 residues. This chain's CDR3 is CASSSIRGRAEKLFF. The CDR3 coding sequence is TGTGCCAGCAGCTCAATCAGGGGGCGGGCTGAAAAACTGTTTTTT.

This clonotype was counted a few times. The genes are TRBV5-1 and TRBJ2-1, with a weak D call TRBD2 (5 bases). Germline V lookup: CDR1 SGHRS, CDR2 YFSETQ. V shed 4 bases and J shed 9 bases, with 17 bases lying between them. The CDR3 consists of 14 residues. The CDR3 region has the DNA TGCGCCAGCAGCCCCCTTACGAGTCGGGGTGAGCAGTTCTTC. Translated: CASSPLTSRGEQFF.

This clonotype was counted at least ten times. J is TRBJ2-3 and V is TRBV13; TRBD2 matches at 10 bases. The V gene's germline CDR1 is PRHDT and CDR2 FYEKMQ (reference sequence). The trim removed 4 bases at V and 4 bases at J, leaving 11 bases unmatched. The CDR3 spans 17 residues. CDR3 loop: CASSWLAGEIHPDTQYF. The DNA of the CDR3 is TGTGCCAGCAGCTGGCTAGCGGGAGAGATCCACCCAGATACGCAGTATTTT. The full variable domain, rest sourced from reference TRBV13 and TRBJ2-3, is AAGVIQSPRHLIKEKRETATLKCYPIPRHDTVYWYQQGPGQDPQFLISFYEKMQSDKGSIPDRFSAQQFSDYHSELNMSSLELGDSALYFCASSWLAGEIHPDTQYFGPGTRLTVL.

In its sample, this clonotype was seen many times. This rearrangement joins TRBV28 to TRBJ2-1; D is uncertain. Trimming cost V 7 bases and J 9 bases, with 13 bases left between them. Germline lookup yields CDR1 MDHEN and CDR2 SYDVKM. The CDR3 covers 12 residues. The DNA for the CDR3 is TGTGCCAGCACGCTAACCGGATTTGAGCAGTTCTTC. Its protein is CASTLTGFEQFF.

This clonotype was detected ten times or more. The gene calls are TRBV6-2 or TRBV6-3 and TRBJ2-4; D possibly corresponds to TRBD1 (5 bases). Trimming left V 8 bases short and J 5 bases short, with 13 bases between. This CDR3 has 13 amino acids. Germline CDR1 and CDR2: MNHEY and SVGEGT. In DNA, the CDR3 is TGTGCCAGCGAAGACGGACAACAAAACATTCAGTACTTC. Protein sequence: CASEDGQQNIQYF.

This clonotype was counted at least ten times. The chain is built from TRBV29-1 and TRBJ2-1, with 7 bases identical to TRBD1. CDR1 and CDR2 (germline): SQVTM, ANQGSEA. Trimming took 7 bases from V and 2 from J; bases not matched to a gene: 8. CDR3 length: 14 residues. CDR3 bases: TGCAGCGCCAAGACAGGGTTGACCTACAATGAGCAGTTCTTC. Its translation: CSAKTGLTYNEQFF.

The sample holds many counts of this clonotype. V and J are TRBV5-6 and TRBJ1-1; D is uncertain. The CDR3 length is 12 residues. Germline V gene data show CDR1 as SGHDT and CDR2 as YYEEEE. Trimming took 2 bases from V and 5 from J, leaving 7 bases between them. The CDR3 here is CASSFRLTEAFF. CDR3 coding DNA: TGTGCCAGCAGCTTCCGATTAACTGAAGCTTTCTTT.

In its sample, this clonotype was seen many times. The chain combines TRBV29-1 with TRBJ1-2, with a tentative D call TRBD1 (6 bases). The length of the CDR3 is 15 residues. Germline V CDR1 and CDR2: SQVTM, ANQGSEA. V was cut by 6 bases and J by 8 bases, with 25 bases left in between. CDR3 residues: CSVSPSGAQGIGYTF. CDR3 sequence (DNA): TGCAGCGTGAGTCCTTCGGGGGCCCAAGGGATAGGCTACACCTTC.

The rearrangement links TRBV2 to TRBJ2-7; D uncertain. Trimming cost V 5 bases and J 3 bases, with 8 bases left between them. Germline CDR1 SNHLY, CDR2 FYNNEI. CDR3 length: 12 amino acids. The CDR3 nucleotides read TGTGCCAGCAGTATTGTTGACTACGAGCAGTACTTC. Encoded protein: CASSIVDYEQYF.

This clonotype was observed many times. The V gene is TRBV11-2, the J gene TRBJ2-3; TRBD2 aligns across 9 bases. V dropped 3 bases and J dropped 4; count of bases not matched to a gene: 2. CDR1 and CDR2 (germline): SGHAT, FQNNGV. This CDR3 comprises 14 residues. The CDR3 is CASSFSGGPDTQYF. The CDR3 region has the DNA TGTGCCAGCAGCTTTAGCGGGGGCCCAGATACGCAGTATTTT.

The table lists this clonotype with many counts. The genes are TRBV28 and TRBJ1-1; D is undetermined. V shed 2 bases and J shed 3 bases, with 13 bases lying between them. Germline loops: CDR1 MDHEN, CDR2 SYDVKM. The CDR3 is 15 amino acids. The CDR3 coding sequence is TGTGCCAGCAGTTTAGGGCCTCAGGATTACACTGAAGCTTTCTTT. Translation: CASSLGPQDYTEAFF.

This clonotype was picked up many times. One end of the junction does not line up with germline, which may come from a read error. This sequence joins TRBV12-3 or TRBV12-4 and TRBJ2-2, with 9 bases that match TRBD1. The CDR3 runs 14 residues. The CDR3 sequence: CASSGQGNPGELFF. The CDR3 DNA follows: TGTGCCAGCAGCGGACAGGGGAACCCCGGGGAGCTGTTTTTT.

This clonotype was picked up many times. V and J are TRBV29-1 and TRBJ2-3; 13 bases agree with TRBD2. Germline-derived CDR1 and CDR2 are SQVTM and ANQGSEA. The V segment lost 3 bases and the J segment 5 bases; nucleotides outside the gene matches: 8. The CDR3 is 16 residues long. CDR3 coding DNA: TGCAGCGTTGAGGATGGGACTAGCGGGATGGTAGATACGCAGTATTTT. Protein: CSVEDGTSGMVDTQYF.

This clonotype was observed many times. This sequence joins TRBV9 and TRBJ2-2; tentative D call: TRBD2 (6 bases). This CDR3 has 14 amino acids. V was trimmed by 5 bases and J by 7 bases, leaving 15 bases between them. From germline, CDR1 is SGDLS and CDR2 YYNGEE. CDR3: CASRGGPGDGELFF. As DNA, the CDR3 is TGTGCCAGCAGGGGAGGCCCGGGGGACGGGGAGCTGTTTTTT.

The CDR3 region is CASSLSSGRVVNEQFF. The CDR3 nucleotides are TGTGCCAGCAGTCTTAGTAGCGGGAGAGTAGTCAATGAGCAGTTCTTC. J is TRBJ2-1 and V is TRBV2, with 9 bases fitting TRBD2. V lost 5 bases to trimming and J lost 6 bases; unmatched junction nucleotides: 11. The CDR3 has 16 amino acids. Germline V gives CDR1 SNHLY, CDR2 FYNNEI.

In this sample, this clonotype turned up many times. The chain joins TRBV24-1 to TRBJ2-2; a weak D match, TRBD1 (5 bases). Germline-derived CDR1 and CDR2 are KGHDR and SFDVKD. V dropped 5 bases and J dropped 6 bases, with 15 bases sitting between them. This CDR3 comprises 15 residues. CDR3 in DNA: TGTGCCACCAGTGCTGTAGGGGCAGACGCCGGGGAGCTGTTTTTT. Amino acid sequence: CATSAVGADAGELFF.

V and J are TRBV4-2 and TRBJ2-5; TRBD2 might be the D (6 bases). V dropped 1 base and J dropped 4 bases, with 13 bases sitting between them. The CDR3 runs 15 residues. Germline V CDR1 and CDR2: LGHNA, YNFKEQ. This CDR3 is CASSQVPGAGETQYF. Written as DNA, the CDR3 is TGTGCCAGCAGCCAAGTGCCGGGAGCGGGAGAGACCCAGTACTTC.

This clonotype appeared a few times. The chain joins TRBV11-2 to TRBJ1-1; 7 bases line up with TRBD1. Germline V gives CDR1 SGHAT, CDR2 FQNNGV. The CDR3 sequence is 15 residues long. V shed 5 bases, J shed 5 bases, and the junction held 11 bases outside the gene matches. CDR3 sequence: CASSPATGTGTEAFF. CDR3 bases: TGTGCCAGCAGCCCGGCGACAGGGACGGGGACTGAAGCTTTCTTT.

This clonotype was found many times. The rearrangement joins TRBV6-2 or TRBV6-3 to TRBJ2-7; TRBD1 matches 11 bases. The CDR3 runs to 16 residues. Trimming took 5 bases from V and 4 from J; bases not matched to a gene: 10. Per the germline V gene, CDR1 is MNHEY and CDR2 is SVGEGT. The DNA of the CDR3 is TGTGCCAGCAGTCCCCGAGGACAGGGGGCCAAATACGAGCAGTACTTC. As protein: CASSPRGQGAKYEQYF.

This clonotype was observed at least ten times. As DNA, the CDR3 is TGTGCCAGCAGAACAACAGACAATAGCAATCAGCCCCAGCATTTT. It is translated as CASRTTDNSNQPQHF. This chain joins TRBV12-3 or TRBV12-4 and TRBJ1-5; D is uncertain. The CDR3 is 15 amino acids. Trimming shortened V by 6 bases and J by 0 bases, and 12 bases separated the two germline ends.